This T cell receptor beta chain came from a study of blood T cells in healthy people across ages. It was with a sample-barcoded 5' primer and a J-beta primer mix that a second PCR of roughly 6 to 11 cycles was run. TCRdb itself ran the 5' RACE reads through MiXCR, one entry per CDR3 protein. Among about 1,000,000 distinct CDR3 sequences listed, around 43% were seen once. The CDR3 has 14 amino acids. CDR1 and CDR2 (germline): SNHLY, FYNNEI. V lost 6 bases, J lost 1 base, and 5 bases stayed unmatched. The sample was blood. V is TRBV2 and J is TRBJ2-5, with TRBD1 matching 7 bases. This clonotype was sampled from an older woman in good health. The chain's CDR3 is CASRADRVQETQYF. CDR3 nucleotide sequence: TGTGCCAGCAGAGCCGACAGGGTCCAAGAGACCCAGTACTTC.